This TCR beta chain is from a study of cytomegalovirus exposure and HLA in healthy donors. Overall study results and limits: Overall, about 160 TCR beta chains were annotated as cytomegalovirus-associated. It was found in a later analysis that first-cohort TCR clusters tended to co-occur in the 130 or so validation repertoires.

With regard to this clone: The antigen remains unidentified.

The method was immunoSEQ multiplex PCR; TCRdb's version includes in-frame clones alone and lacks a portion of them. The table lists approximately 99,000 clones, around 85% of them singletons. This CDR3 has 16 residues. The V gene end was trimmed by 6 bases and the J gene end by 5 bases; junction bases not matched to a gene: 11. Germline CDR1 LNHDA, CDR2 SQIVND (reference sequence). The chain is built from TRBV19 and TRBJ1-5, with TRBD1 identical over 9 bases. This TCR came from a woman between 18 and 29 years old in good health and CMV-seronegative. Sequences were obtained from PBMCs. CDR3 DNA: TGTGCCAGTAGAACGAAACAGGGGGCGCATCATCAGCCCCAGCATTTT. Translation: CASRTKQGAHHQPQHF.